The source of this T cell receptor beta chain is a study of shared clonotypes between healthy human individuals. Method: immunoSEQ multiplex PCR; TCRdb's copy keeps in-frame clones and lacks some. Among around 1,100,000 clones listed, 70% to 80% were seen once. Per germline, CDR1 SGHRS and CDR2 YFSETQ. Unmatched junction bases numbered 8, after V lost 4 bases and J lost 1 base. The CDR3 loop spans 15 amino acids. Each sample came from a Caucasian adult donor living in Nashville, Tennessee. The receptor comes from a man aged 18 to 29 in good health. Some clones in this sample may be carry-over from other donors' samples. The gene calls are TRBV5-1 and TRBJ2-7, with 7 bases identical to TRBD1. Sequenced input: memory CD4+ T cells from PBMCs. Subset indicated: CD45RA-negative fraction. The CDR3 region is CASSNYRTGSYEQYF. CDR3 DNA: TGCGCCAGCAGCAACTACCGGACAGGATCCTACGAGCAGTACTTC.